This TCR beta chain was identified in a study of T-cell reconstitution after alpha-beta-depleted transplantation in children. The CDR3 consists of 18 residues. V was shortened by 5 bases and J by 0 bases, with 17 bases between the two germline ends. Library preparation (for TCRbeta) was performed with unique molecular identifiers. From the PCR reads, TCRdb called clonotypes with MiXCR, one entry per CDR3 protein. This table holds over 70,000 distinct CDR3 sequences, less than 15% found once. This sequence joins TRBV12-3 or TRBV12-4 and TRBJ2-6; weak D call: TRBD2 (7 bases). The input for sequencing was PBMCs from the stem cell graft donor, taken from the stem cell graft. This sequence originates from a human donor who donated a stem cell graft to a child with inherited bone marrow failure. This CDR3 is CASSTTRGGSSGANVLTF. The CDR3 DNA sequence: TGTGCCAGCAGTACCACCAGGGGCGGGAGCTCTGGGGCCAACGTCCTGACTTTC.